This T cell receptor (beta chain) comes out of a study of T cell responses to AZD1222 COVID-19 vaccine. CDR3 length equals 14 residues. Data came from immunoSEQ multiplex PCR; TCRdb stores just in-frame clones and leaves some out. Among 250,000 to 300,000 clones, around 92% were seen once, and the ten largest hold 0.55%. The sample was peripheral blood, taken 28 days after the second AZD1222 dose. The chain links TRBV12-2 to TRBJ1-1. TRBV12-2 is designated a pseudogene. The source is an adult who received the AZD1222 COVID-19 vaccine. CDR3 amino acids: CASRLSRGCTEAFF. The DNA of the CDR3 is TGTGCAAGTCGCTTAAGCCGGGGTTGCACTGAAGCTTTCTTT.